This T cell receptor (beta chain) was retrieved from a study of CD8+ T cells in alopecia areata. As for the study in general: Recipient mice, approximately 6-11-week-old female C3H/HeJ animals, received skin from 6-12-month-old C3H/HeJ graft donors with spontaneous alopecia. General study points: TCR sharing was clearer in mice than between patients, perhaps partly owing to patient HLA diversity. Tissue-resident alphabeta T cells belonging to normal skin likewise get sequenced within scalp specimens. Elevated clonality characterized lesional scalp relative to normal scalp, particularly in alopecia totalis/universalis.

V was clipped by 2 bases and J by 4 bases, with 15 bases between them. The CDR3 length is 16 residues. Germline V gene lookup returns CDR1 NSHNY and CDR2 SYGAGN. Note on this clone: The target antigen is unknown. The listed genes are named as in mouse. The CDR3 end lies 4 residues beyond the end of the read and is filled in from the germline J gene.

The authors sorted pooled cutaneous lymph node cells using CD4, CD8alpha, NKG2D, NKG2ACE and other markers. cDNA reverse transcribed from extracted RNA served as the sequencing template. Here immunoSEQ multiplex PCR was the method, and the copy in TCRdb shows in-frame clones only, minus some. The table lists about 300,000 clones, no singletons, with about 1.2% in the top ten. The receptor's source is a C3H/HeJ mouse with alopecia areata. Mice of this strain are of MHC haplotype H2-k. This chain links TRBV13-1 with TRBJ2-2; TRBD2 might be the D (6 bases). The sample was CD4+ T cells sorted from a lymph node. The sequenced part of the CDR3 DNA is TGTGCCAGCAGTGACTGGGGCCGGGCGGGCACCGGG. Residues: CASSDWGRAGTG. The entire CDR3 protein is CASSDWGRAGTGQLYF.